This T cell receptor beta chain was identified in a study of blood T cell repertoires in COVID-19. The study recruited people aged roughly 18 to 100 years across 24 US areas. Categorization into cohorts depended on clinical history that participants reported. Recovery among Cohort 3 donors was established by two negative PCRs, clearance, or symptom resolution. The germline V gene has CDR1 SNHLY and CDR2 FYNNEI. The CDR3 loop spans 15 amino acids. In the original analysis: Amplified reference gene primers provided the basis for estimating nucleated cell counts. Libraries were prepared by immunoSEQ multiplex PCR; TCRdb keeps only in-frame clonotypes and omits some of them. V, J and clone size are those of that table, while D and trimming were read from the DNA. The sample includes over 350,000 clones, around nine tenths of them seen just once.

The material sequenced was PBMCs or T cells enriched from blood (not recorded which). V is TRBV2 and J is TRBJ2-3, with D possibly TRBD2 on 5 matching bases. The sequence was collected from a woman aged 45-59 years who had recovered from COVID-19. For the CDR3, the DNA is TGTGTCTCAGCAGATAGAGAGGGTGTACCAGATACGCAGTATTTT. Amino acid sequence: CVSADREGVPDTQYF. The full variable domain, in which reference TRBV2 and TRBJ2-3 provide the parts outside the CDR3, is EPEVTQTPSHQVTQMGQEVILRCVPISNHLYFYWYRQILGQKVEFLVSFYNNEISEKSEIFDDQFSVERPDGSNFTLKIRSTKLEDSAMYFCVSADREGVPDTQYFGPGTRLTVL.